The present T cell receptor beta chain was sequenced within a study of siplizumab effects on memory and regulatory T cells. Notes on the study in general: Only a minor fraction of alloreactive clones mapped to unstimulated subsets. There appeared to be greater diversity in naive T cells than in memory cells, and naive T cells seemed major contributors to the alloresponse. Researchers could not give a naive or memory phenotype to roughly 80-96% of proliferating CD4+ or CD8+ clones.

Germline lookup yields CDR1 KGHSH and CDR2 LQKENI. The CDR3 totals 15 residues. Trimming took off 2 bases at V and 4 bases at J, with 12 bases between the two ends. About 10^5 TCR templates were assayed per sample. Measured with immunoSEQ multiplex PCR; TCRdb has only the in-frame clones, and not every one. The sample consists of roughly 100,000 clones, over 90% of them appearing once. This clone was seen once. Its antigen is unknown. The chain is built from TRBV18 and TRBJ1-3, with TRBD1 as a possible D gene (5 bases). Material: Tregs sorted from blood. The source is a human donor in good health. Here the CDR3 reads CASSPYSGTGNTIYF. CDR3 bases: TGTGCCAGCTCACCATATTCGGGGACGGGAAACACCATATATTTT.